What follows are 10 T cell receptor beta chains derived from one specimen sequenced in a study of T cell responses to AZD1222 COVID-19 vaccine. Sequencing was performed with immunoSEQ multiplex PCR; in TCRdb, only in-frame clones are kept and a portion is missing. The sample has over 95,000 clones; roughly 92% are singletons. The starting material was peripheral blood, obtained 28 days after the second AZD1222 dose. The receptors come from an adult who received the AZD1222 COVID-19 vaccine.

V usage is TRBV6-1 and J usage is TRBJ1-2; D is unclear. V was pared by 3 bases and J by 3 bases, with 5 bases between. The CDR3 runs 12 residues. CDR1 MNHNS and CDR2 SASEGT come from the germline V gene. CDR3: CASSDDYYGYTF. CDR3 in DNA: TGTGCCAGCAGTGATGATTACTATGGCTACACCTTC.

This clone appeared once. V is TRBV9 and J is TRBJ2-1; D gene uncertain. The germline CDR1 and CDR2 sequences are SGDLS and YYNGEE. Between the trimmed V and J ends, which lost 0 bases and 9 bases, there was a span of 10 bases. CDR3 size: 13 residues. The CDR3 coding sequence is TGTGCCAGCAGCGTAGGTCCGGGTACTGAGCAGTTCTTC. It specifies CASSVGPGTEQFF.

This chain links TRBV28 with TRBJ1-1, with TRBD1 as a possible D gene (5 bases). This CDR3 has 14 residues. The germline CDR1 and CDR2 sequences are MDHEN and SYDVKM. Trimming shortened V by 5 bases and J by 2 bases, and 12 bases separated the two germline ends. CDR3 in amino acids: CASSLTAINTEAFF. CDR3 nucleotide sequence: TGTGCCAGCAGTCTGACAGCCATTAACACTGAAGCTTTCTTT.

The gene calls are TRBV3-1 (or the pseudogene TRBV3-2) and TRBJ1-4; D may be TRBD1 (5 bases). Trimming took 4 bases from V and 4 from J, leaving 10 bases between them. Germline CDR1 is LGHDT and CDR2 is YNNKEL (reference sequence). The CDR3 covers 14 residues. CDR3 region: CASSPGRYNEKLFF. Here the CDR3 DNA reads TGTGCCAGCAGCCCGGGACGTTATAATGAAAAACTGTTTTTT.

The rearrangement links TRBV28 to TRBJ2-6; 7 nucleotides match TRBD1. Germline trimming cut 5 bases from V and 1 base from J; bases unmatched to any gene: 2. Germline V gene data show CDR1 as MDHEN and CDR2 as SYDVKM. CDR3 size: 15 residues. CDR3 residues: CASSQQGSGANVLTF. CDR3 sequence (DNA): TGTGCCAGCAGTCAACAGGGGTCTGGGGCCAACGTCCTGACTTTC.

This chain connects TRBV19 to TRBJ2-1; 9 bases align to TRBD2. Per germline, CDR1 LNHDA and CDR2 SQIVND (reference sequence). There are 15 residues in the CDR3. Germline trimming cut 6 bases from V and 7 bases from J; bases unmatched to any gene: 10. The CDR3 sequence is CASSHLASGENEQFF. CDR3 coding DNA: TGTGCCAGTAGCCACTTGGCTAGCGGGGAGAATGAGCAGTTCTTC.

V and J are TRBV7-9 and TRBJ2-7; D is perhaps TRBD1 (6 bases). The CDR3 extends over 14 amino acids. The V end lost 3 bases, the J end lost 3 bases, and 12 bases lay between the germline ends. The germline CDR1 and CDR2 sequences are SEHNR and FQNEAQ (reference sequence). For the CDR3, the DNA is TGTGCCAGCAGCTTTGTGGGGGCCAGCTACGAGCAGTACTTC. As protein: CASSFVGASYEQYF.

V gene TRBV28 combines with J gene TRBJ2-1; TRBD2 matches at 9 bases. The CDR3 sequence is 14 residues long. The ends lost 6 bases at V and 12 bases at J; junction bases unmatched: 12. In germline, CDR1 is MDHEN, CDR2 SYDVKM. CDR3 loop: CASRGTSTGVRQFF. The CDR3 DNA is TGTGCCAGCAGAGGGACTAGCACGGGGGTTCGGCAGTTCTTC.

This chain joins TRBV6-5 and TRBJ2-7; 12 positions agree with TRBD2. The junction had 5 bases not matched to a gene; V was cut back by 6 bases and J by 5 bases. This CDR3 has 14 amino acids. Germline values: CDR1 MNHEY, CDR2 SVGAGI. The CDR3 here is CASRTSGSINEQYF. CDR3 nucleotide sequence: TGTGCCAGCAGGACTAGCGGGAGTATCAACGAGCAGTACTTC.

The chain uses TRBV20-1 and TRBJ1-3; D not resolved. Germline V gene lookup returns CDR1 DFQATT and CDR2 SNEGSKA (reference sequence). The CDR3 loop spans 12 amino acids. V dropped 3 bases and J dropped 0 bases, with 3 bases sitting between them. DNA for the CDR3: TGCAGTGCTAGTCCCTCTGGAAACACCATATATTTT. This gives the protein CSASPSGNTIYF.